The 5 T cell receptor beta chains below all came from one sample that was sequenced in a study of T cells after yellow fever vaccination. One entry per CDR3 protein, called by TCRdb with MiXCR from the 5' RACE reads. Of more than 350,000 distinct CDR3 sequences in the sample, 9.5% to 13% are singletons; the top ten hold roughly 18%. The input for sequencing was PBMCs, taken on the day of the first yellow fever vaccination. These receptors all come from a young man who received the YFV17D yellow fever vaccine.

There are a few counts of this clonotype. The V gene is TRBV6-2 or TRBV6-3, the J gene TRBJ2-7, with 8 bases that match TRBD1. The length of the CDR3 is 13 residues. V trimming: 10 bases; J trimming: 4 bases; junction bases outside the gene matches: 9. Germline CDR1 is MNHEY and CDR2 is SVGEGT. The CDR3 is CATFRDRRYEQYF. Here the CDR3 DNA reads TGTGCCACTTTCCGGGACAGGAGATACGAGCAGTACTTC.

There are a few counts of this clonotype. The chain combines TRBV19 with TRBJ2-7, with unresolved D. CDR1 is LNHDA and CDR2 is SQIVND in the germline V gene (reference sequence). Between the trimmed V and J ends, which lost 11 bases and 5 bases, there was a span of 19 bases. The CDR3 is 13 amino acids. The CDR3 DNA is TGTGCCGACGGTCCCAGTAGCTGGCACGAGCAGTACTTC. It translates to CADGPSSWHEQYF.

This clonotype appeared many times. J is TRBJ1-2 and V is TRBV6-5, with D unresolved. Germline values: CDR1 MNHEY, CDR2 SVGAGI. The CDR3 contains 15 residues. The ends were cut back, 3 bases at V and 0 bases at J, with 11 bases in the middle. The CDR3 DNA reads TGTGCCAGCAGTTATACGGGAGATACTAACTATGGCTACACCTTC. It encodes CASSYTGDTNYGYTF.

This rearrangement joins TRBV12-5 to TRBJ2-1, with TRBD2 matching over 8 bases. CDR3 length: 17 amino acids. The V and J ends lost 1 base and 7 bases, in that order; junction bases with no gene match: 12. The germline V gene encodes CDR1 LGHNT and CDR2 FRNRAP. The CDR3 region is CASGLDRLAPLYNEQFF. The CDR3 coding sequence is TGTGCTAGTGGTTTGGACAGACTAGCGCCTTTGTATAATGAGCAGTTCTTC.

This clonotype was seen only a few times. This chain connects TRBV10-3 to TRBJ2-3; D gene ambiguous. The germline gives CDR1 ENHRY, CDR2 SYGVKD. The CDR3 is 14 residues long. V was clipped by 4 bases and J by 4 bases, with 12 bases between them. The CDR3 reads CAISGGDLPDTQYF. The CDR3, as DNA: TGTGCCATCAGTGGCGGCGATCTTCCAGATACGCAGTATTTT.